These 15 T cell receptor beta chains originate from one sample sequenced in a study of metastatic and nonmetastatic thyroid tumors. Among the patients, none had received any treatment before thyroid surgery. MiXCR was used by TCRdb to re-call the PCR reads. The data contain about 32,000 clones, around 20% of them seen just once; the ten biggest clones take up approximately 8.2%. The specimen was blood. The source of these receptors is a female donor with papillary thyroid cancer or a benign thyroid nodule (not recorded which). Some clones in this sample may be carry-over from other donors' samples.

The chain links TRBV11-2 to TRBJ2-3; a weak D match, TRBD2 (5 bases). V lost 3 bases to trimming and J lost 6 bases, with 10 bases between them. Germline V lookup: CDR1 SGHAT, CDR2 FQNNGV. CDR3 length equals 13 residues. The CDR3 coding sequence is TGTGCCAGCAGCTTCACTAGAGGGGATACGCAGTATTTT. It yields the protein CASSFTRGDTQYF.

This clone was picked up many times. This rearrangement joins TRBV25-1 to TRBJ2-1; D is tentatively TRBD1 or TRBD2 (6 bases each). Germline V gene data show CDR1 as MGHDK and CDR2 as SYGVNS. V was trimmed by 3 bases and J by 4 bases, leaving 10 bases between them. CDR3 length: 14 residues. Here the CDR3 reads CASSDQGTYNEQFF. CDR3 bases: TGTGCCAGCAGTGACCAGGGGACTTACAATGAGCAGTTCTTC. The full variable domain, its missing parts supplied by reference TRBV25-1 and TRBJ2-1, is EADIYQTPRYLVIGTGKKITLECSQTMGHDKMYWYQQDPGMELHLIHYSYGVNSTEKGDLSSESTVSRIRTEHFPLTLESARPSHTSQYLCASSDQGTYNEQFFGPGTRLTVL.

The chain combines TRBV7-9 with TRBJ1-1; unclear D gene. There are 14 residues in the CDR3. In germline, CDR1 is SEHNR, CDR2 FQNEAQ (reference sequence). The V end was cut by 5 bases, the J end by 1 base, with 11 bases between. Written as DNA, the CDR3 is TGTGCCAGCAGCCCCGCGTCCCCGAACACTGAAGCTTTCTTT. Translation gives CASSPASPNTEAFF.

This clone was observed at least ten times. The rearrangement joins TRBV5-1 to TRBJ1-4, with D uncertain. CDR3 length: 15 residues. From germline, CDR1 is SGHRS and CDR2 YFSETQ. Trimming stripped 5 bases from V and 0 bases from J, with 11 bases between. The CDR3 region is CASSPSATTNEKLFF. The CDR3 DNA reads TGCGCCAGCAGTCCTTCAGCGACAACTAATGAAAAACTGTTTTTT.

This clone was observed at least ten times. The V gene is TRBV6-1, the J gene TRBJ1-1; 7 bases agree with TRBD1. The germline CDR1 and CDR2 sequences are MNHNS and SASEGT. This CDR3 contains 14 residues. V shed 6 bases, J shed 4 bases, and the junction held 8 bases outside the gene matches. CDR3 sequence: CASRQDRVGTEAFF. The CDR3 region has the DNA TGTGCCAGCAGACAAGACAGGGTGGGCACTGAAGCTTTCTTT.

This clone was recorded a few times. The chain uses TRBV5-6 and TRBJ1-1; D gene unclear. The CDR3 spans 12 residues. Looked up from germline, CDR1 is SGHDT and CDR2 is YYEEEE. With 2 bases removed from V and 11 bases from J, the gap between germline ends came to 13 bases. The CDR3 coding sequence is TGTGCCAGCAGCTTCTCGGAGGCGCGTGCTTTCTTT. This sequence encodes CASSFSEARAFF.

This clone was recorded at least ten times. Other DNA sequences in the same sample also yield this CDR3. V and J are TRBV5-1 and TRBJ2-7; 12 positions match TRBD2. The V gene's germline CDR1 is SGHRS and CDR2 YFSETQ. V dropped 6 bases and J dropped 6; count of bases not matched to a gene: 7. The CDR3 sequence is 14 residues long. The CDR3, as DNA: TGCGCCAGCACGCTAGCGGGGGGGTATGTCGAGCAGTACTTC. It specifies CASTLAGGYVEQYF.

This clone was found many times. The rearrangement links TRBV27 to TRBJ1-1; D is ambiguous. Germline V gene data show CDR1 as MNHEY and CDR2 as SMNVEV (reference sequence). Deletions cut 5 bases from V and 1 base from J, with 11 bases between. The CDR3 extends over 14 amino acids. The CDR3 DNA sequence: TGTGCCAGCAGTCTACGGTTTGAGAACACTGAAGCTTTCTTT. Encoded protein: CASSLRFENTEAFF.

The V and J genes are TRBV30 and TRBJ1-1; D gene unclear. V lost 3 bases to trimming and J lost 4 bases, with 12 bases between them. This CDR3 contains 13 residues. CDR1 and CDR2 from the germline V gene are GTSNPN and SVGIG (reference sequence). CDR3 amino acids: CAWSALGVTEAFF. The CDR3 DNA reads TGTGCCTGGAGCGCGCTCGGAGTCACTGAAGCTTTCTTT.

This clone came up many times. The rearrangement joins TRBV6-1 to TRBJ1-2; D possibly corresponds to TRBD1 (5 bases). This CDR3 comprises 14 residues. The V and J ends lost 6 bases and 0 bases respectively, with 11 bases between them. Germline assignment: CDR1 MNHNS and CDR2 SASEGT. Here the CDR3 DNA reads TGTGCCAGCAGGGAGCCACAGGCTAACTATGGCTACACCTTC. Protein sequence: CASREPQANYGYTF.

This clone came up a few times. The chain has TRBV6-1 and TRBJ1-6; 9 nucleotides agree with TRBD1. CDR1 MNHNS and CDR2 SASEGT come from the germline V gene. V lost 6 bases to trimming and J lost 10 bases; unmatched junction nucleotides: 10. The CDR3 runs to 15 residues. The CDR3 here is CASSIGQGYRSPLHF. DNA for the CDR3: TGTGCCAGCAGCATCGGACAGGGGTATAGGTCACCCCTCCACTTT.

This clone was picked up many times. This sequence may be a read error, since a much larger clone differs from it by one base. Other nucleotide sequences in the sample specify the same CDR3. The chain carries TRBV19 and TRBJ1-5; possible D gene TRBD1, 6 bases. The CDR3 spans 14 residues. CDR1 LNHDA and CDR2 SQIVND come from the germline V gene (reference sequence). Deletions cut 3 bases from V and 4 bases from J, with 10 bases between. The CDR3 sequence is CASSMGQGNQPQHF. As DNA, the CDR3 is TGTGCCAGTAGTATGGGGCAGGGGAATCAGCCCCAGCATTTT.

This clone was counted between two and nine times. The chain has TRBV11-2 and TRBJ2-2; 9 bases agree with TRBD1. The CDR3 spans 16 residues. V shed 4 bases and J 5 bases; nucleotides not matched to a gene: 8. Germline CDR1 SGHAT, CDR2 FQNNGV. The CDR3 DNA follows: TGTGCCAGCAGCTCAGATGACAGGGGGGGGACCGGGGAGCTGTTTTTT. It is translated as CASSSDDRGGTGELFF.

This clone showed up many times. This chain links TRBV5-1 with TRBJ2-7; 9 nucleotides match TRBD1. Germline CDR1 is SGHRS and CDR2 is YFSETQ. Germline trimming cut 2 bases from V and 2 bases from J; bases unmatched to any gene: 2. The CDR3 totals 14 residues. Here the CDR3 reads CASSLTGGAYEQYF. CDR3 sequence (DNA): TGCGCCAGCAGCTTAACAGGGGGCGCCTACGAGCAGTACTTC. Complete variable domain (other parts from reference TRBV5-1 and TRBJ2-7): KAGVTQTPRYLIKTRGQQVTLSCSPISGHRSVSWYQQTPGQGLQFLFEYFSETQRNKGNFPGRFSGRQFSNSRSEMNVSTLELGDSALYLCASSLTGGAYEQYFGPGTRLTVT.

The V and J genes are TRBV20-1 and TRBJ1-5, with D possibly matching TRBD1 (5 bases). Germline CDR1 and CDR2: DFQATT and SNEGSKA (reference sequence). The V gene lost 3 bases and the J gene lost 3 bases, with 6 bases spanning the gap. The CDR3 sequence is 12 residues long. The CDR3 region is CSARGPNQPQHF. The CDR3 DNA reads TGCAGTGCTAGGGGACCCAATCAGCCCCAGCATTTT.